This T cell receptor beta chain derives from a study of identical twins. Study conclusions and caveats: Beta out-of-frame sequences showed weaker excess sharing between twins. High-abundance cord blood beta clonotypes had fewer insertions; memory repertoires showed none.

About this clonotype: The antigen remains undetermined.

CDR1 and CDR2 from the germline V gene are WNHNN and SYGVQD (reference sequence). Trimming removed 5 bases at V and 2 bases at J, with 16 bases between. The length of the CDR3 is 16 residues. Every one of the donors was a healthy Caucasian. TCRdb redid the calling of the 5' RACE reads with MiXCR, one entry per CDR3 protein. The table shows around 1.7 million distinct CDR3 sequences, with about 30% occurring only once. This clonotype was obtained from a newborn girl in good health. V and J are TRBV10-1 and TRBJ1-5; D may be TRBD1 (6 bases). Sequenced sample: cord blood. CDR3 DNA sequence: TGCGCCAGCAGTCATCCGTCCGACAGGCGCAATCAGCCCCAGCATTTT. Protein sequence: CASSHPSDRRNQPQHF.